This TCR beta chain derives from a study of early T cells in non-severe SARS-CoV-2 infection. From germline, CDR1 is SGHVS and CDR2 FNYEAQ. Trimming cost V 1 base and J 3 bases; bases outside gene matches: 5. This CDR3 comprises 16 residues. This clonotype showed up many times. What it recognizes is unknown. TCRdb re-analysed the 5' RACE reads in MiXCR, keeping a single row per CDR3 protein. This sample has tens of thousands of distinct CDR3 sequences, with 5% to 6% found just once. Whole-study results and caveats: VDJdb matching skewed toward anti-spike CD8 responses, missing private and CD4 specificities.

This sequence originates from an adult who was a healthcare worker with PCR-confirmed SARS-CoV-2 infection or an uninfected control (not recorded which). V gene TRBV7-6 combines with J gene TRBJ2-3, with 9 bases lining up with TRBD2. Sample: whole blood, taken at baseline. The CDR3: CASSLDASGNTDTQYF. CDR3 DNA: TGTGCCAGCAGCTTAGATGCTAGCGGGAATACAGATACGCAGTATTTT. Combining the CDR3 with reference TRBV7-6 and TRBJ2-3 gives the whole variable domain GAGVSQSPRYKVTKRGQDVALRCDPISGHVSLYWYRQALGQGPEFLTYFNYEAQQDKSGLPNDRFSAERPEGSISTLTIQRTEQRDSAMYRCASSLDASGNTDTQYFGPGTRLTVL.